Listed below are T cell receptor beta chains from one sample, sequenced in a study of T cells in Graves' hyperthyroidism and ophthalmopathy. MiXCR, run by TCRdb on the multiplex PCR reads, gives a single entry per CDR3 protein. Of about 400,000 distinct CDR3 sequences listed, about 15% are singletons. The sequenced sample consisted of blood. These receptors all stem from a woman in her 30s with Graves' hyperthyroidism. Each CDR3 is given with its conserved first and last residue. A D gene is named only where the DNA matches it firmly. Clone size is not always given. Where it is, it says once, few, many or a class for expanded clones.

size: many; V: TRBV3-1; D: -; J: TRBJ1-1; CDR3: CASSQGAGRDTEAFF; DNA: TGTGCCAGCAGCCAGGGGGCAGGTCGTGACACTGAAGCTTTCTTT
size: many; V: TRBV28; D: TRBD2; J: TRBJ2-5; CDR3: CASSFGGVQETQYF; DNA: TGTGCCAGCAGTTTCGGGGGGGTCCAAGAGACCCAGTACTTC
size: many; V: TRBV12-3/TRBV12-4; D: TRBD2; J: TRBJ2-3; CDR3: CASNTAGGRADTQYF; DNA: TGTGCCAGCAATACCGCGGGGGGCCGGGCAGATACGCAGTATTTT
size: few; V: TRBV24-1; D: -; J: TRBJ2-5; CDR3: CATSSGSRETQYF; DNA: TGTGCCACCAGTTCCGGGAGCCGGGAGACCCAGTACTTC
size: -; V: TRBV9; D: TRBD1; J: TRBJ2-4; CDR3: CASSPGTGKGGKDIQYF; DNA: TGTGCCAGCAGCCCCGGGACAGGGAAGGGTGGTAAGGACATTCAGTACTTC
size: many; V: TRBV20-1; D: TRBD2; J: TRBJ2-7; CDR3: CSVASGSYEQYF; DNA: TGCAGTGTCGCTAGCGGGAGTTACGAGCAGTACTTC
size: -; V: TRBV15; D: -; J: TRBJ1-2; CDR3: CATSRPDGDNYGYTF; DNA: TGTGCCACCAGCAGACCGGACGGGGATAACTATGGCTACACCTTC
size: many; V: TRBV27; D: TRBD2; J: TRBJ2-3; CDR3: CAAGEAGGPPDTQYF; DNA: TGTGCGGCAGGGGAGGCGGGAGGGCCGCCAGATACGCAGTATTTT
size: -; V: TRBV25-1; D: TRBD1; J: TRBJ1-5; CDR3: CASSESTGLDNQPQHF; DNA: TGTGCCAGCAGTGAATCGACAGGGTTAGATAATCAGCCCCAGCATTTT
size: -; V: TRBV6-2/TRBV6-3; D: TRBD2; J: TRBJ2-4; CDR3: CASRKGLALAKNIQYF; DNA: TGTGCCAGCAGAAAAGGACTAGCGCTAGCCAAAAACATTCAGTACTTC
size: many; V: TRBV13; D: TRBD2; J: TRBJ2-1; CDR3: CASSLPTSGSENEQFF; DNA: TGTGCCAGCAGCTTACCTACTAGCGGGAGTGAGAATGAGCAGTTCTTC
size: many; V: TRBV3-1; D: TRBD1; J: TRBJ1-2; CDR3: CASSQLQGDGYTF; DNA: TGTGCCAGCAGCCAACTACAGGGGGACGGCTACACCTTC
size: many; V: TRBV28; D: -; J: TRBJ2-4; CDR3: CASRTAPGKDAKNIQYF; DNA: TGTGCCAGCAGGACCGCTCCAGGAAAGGACGCCAAAAACATTCAGTACTTC
size: -; V: TRBV20-1; D: -; J: TRBJ2-7; CDR3: CSAPTPESYEQYF; DNA: TGCAGTGCGCCAACGCCAGAATCCTACGAGCAGTACTTC
size: many; V: TRBV28; D: TRBD1; J: TRBJ2-1; CDR3: CASIGETGGRGQFF; DNA: TGTGCCAGCATCGGGGAGACAGGGGGCCGAGGGCAGTTCTTC
size: few; V: TRBV29-1; D: -; J: TRBJ1-1; CDR3: CSVAPEVMNTEAFF; DNA: TGCAGCGTTGCCCCAGAGGTCATGAACACTGAAGCTTTCTTT
size: many; V: TRBV28; D: TRBD1; J: TRBJ2-1; CDR3: CASSLQGVNEQFF; DNA: TGTGCCAGCAGTTTGCAGGGGGTGAATGAGCAGTTCTTC
size: many; V: TRBV12-3/TRBV12-4; D: -; J: TRBJ2-6; CDR3: CASRSGANVLTF; DNA: TGTGCCAGCAGATCTGGGGCCAACGTCCTGACTTTC
size: many; V: TRBV24-1; D: TRBD2; J: TRBJ2-5; CDR3: CATSDWGGSETQYF; DNA: TGTGCCACCAGTGATTGGGGGGGGTCGGAGACCCAGTACTTC
size: -; V: TRBV2; D: -; J: TRBJ1-5; CDR3: CASNYTGGSQPQHF; DNA: TGTGCCAGCAACTACACGGGGGGTTCTCAGCCCCAGCATTTT
size: many; V: TRBV7-3; D: TRBD2; J: TRBJ2-7; CDR3: CASSLSGSLEQYF; DNA: TGTGCCAGCAGCTTAAGCGGGAGTCTCGAGCAGTACTTC
size: -; V: TRBV9; D: -; J: TRBJ2-6; CDR3: CASSVGQSSGANVLTF; DNA: TGTGCCAGCAGCGTAGGGCAGAGCTCTGGGGCCAACGTCCTGACTTTC
size: many; V: TRBV30; D: TRBD2; J: TRBJ2-5; CDR3: CAWSAGLAGWYQETQYF; DNA: TGTGCCTGGAGTGCGGGACTAGCGGGGTGGTACCAAGAGACCCAGTACTTC
size: many; V: TRBV7-2; D: -; J: TRBJ2-7; CDR3: CASSPPGGTPYEQYF; DNA: TGTGCCAGCAGCCCGCCAGGGGGGACTCCCTACGAGCAGTACTTC
size: -; V: TRBV7-2; D: -; J: TRBJ2-1; CDR3: CASTLVADSYNEQFF; DNA: TGTGCCAGCACCCTAGTAGCGGACTCCTACAATGAGCAGTTCTTC
size: few; V: TRBV30; D: TRBD2; J: TRBJ2-2; CDR3: CAWSVLGLVSAGELFF; DNA: TGTGCCTGGAGTGTACTAGGACTAGTGAGTGCCGGGGAGCTGTTTTTT
size: few; V: TRBV19; D: TRBD1; J: TRBJ2-2; CDR3: CASRSIGTGIPGELFF; DNA: TGTGCCAGTAGGTCGATCGGGACAGGGATCCCCGGGGAGCTGTTTTTT
size: many; V: TRBV28; D: -; J: TRBJ2-2; CDR3: CASSRVGTGELFF; DNA: TGTGCCAGCAGTAGGGTGGGAACCGGGGAGCTGTTTTTT
size: few; V: TRBV5-1; D: TRBD2; J: TRBJ2-7; CDR3: CASSAELAGGNEQYF; DNA: TGCGCCAGCAGCGCAGAACTAGCGGGAGGGAACGAGCAGTACTTC
size: -; V: TRBV6-2/TRBV6-3; D: -; J: TRBJ1-5; CDR3: CASSYTSSNQPQHF; DNA: TGTGCCAGCAGTTACACCTCGAGTAATCAGCCCCAGCATTTT
size: many; V: TRBV12-5; D: TRBD2; J: TRBJ2-7; CDR3: CASGLVLRTSPTYEQYF; DNA: TGTGCTAGTGGTTTGGTACTGAGGACTAGCCCTACCTACGAGCAGTACTTC
size: -; V: TRBV25-1; D: -; J: TRBJ1-1; CDR3: CASSDTALGGNTEAFF; DNA: TGTGCCAGCAGTGATACTGCTCTGGGAGGGAACACTGAAGCTTTCTTT
size: many; V: TRBV20-1; D: -; J: TRBJ2-7; CDR3: CSAIARDFTYEQYF; DNA: TGCAGTGCCATCGCCCGGGACTTTACCTACGAGCAGTACTTC
size: -; V: TRBV10-3; D: TRBD2; J: TRBJ2-5; CDR3: CAISDSGRAQETQYF; DNA: TGTGCCATCAGTGATAGCGGGAGGGCCCAAGAGACCCAGTACTTC
size: -; V: TRBV11-3; D: TRBD1; J: TRBJ1-6; CDR3: CASSRGTGLHF; DNA: TGTGCCAGCAGCCGTGGGACAGGCCTCCACTTT
size: -; V: TRBV20-1; D: -; J: TRBJ2-1; CDR3: CSARDGSADEQFF; DNA: TGCAGTGCTAGAGATGGTAGCGCCGATGAGCAGTTCTTC
size: -; V: TRBV29-1; D: -; J: TRBJ1-1; CDR3: CSVEVAVNTEAFF; DNA: TGCAGCGTTGAGGTGGCAGTGAACACTGAAGCTTTCTTT
size: many; V: TRBV9; D: -; J: TRBJ2-1; CDR3: CASSVGADHNEQFF; DNA: TGTGCCAGCAGCGTGGGAGCGGATCACAATGAGCAGTTCTTC
size: few; V: TRBV7-2; D: -; J: TRBJ2-3; CDR3: CASRVGETIADTQYF; DNA: TGTGCCAGCCGCGTCGGGGAAACTATTGCAGATACGCAGTATTTT
size: many; V: TRBV2; D: TRBD2; J: TRBJ2-1; CDR3: CASKLTSRSYNEQFF; DNA: TGTGCCAGCAAGCTGACTAGCCGCTCCTACAATGAGCAGTTCTTC
size: many; V: TRBV27; D: TRBD2; J: TRBJ2-7; CDR3: CASSHPGLAGRYEQYF; DNA: TGTGCCAGCAGCCACCCCGGGCTAGCGGGGCGGTACGAGCAGTACTTC
size: many; V: TRBV7-2; D: -; J: TRBJ1-1; CDR3: CASGSTPNTEAFF; DNA: TGTGCCAGCGGATCCACCCCGAACACTGAAGCTTTCTTT
size: many; V: TRBV28; D: TRBD2; J: TRBJ2-1; CDR3: CASTPGTSGISYNEQFF; DNA: TGTGCCAGCACACCCGGGACTAGCGGGATATCCTACAATGAGCAGTTCTTC
size: -; V: TRBV6-1; D: -; J: TRBJ2-6; CDR3: CASSYSGSGANVLTF; DNA: TGTGCCAGCAGTTATTCAGGCTCCGGGGCCAACGTCCTGACTTTC
size: many; V: TRBV18; D: TRBD2; J: TRBJ2-5; CDR3: CASSPPGTRAQETQYF; DNA: TGTGCCAGCTCACCACCCGGGACTAGAGCTCAAGAGACCCAGTACTTC
size: many; V: TRBV3-1; D: TRBD1; J: TRBJ2-7; CDR3: CASSPQGGEQYF; DNA: TGTGCCAGCAGCCCACAGGGGGGCGAGCAGTACTTC